One and the same sample provided the 22 T cell receptor beta chains below, sequenced in a study of blood T cell repertoires in COVID-19 (dated by TCRdb to about 2020). Library method: the immunoSEQ multiplex PCR assay. Sourced from immuneACCESS, this table was stored by TCRdb with only in-frame sequences that have V and J called. A share of the clones is absent; for the studies checked, an unresolved V gene accounts for under half, and the remainder has no known explanation. The sample contains tens of thousands of clones, 84% of them found a single time. Roughly 25% of the sample is held by the ten biggest clonotypes. Sample: peripheral blood. The source is a man aged 60-69 years with acute or convalescent COVID-19.

The chain has TRBV2 and TRBJ1-4, with D possibly TRBD1 on 6 matching bases. The length of the CDR3 is 13 residues. Germline assignment: CDR1 SNHLY and CDR2 FYNNEI. With 7 bases removed from V and 8 bases from J, the gap between germline ends came to 14 bases. CDR3 sequence (DNA): TGTGCCAGCAACCCGCAGGGGCCCGAAAAACTGTTTTTT. It is translated as CASNPQGPEKLFF.

The CDR3, as DNA: TGCAGTGCGGGAGCGGGAGAGACCCAGTACTTC. Amino acids: CSAGAGETQYF. This chain joins TRBV20-1 and TRBJ2-5; D possibly corresponds to TRBD2 (6 bases). In germline, CDR1 is DFQATT, CDR2 SNEGSKA (reference sequence). V was pared by 6 bases and J by 4 bases, with 9 bases between. CDR3 size: 11 residues.

The rearrangement links TRBV6-6 to TRBJ1-5; no clear D. V lost 6 bases, J lost 4 bases, and 16 bases lay in between. This CDR3 spans 15 amino acids. Germline CDR1 MNHNY, CDR2 SVGAGI (reference sequence). The CDR3 DNA reads TGTGCCAGCAGCTGGCCAGGAAGTGGGAATCAGCCCCAGCATTTT. Translated: CASSWPGSGNQPQHF.

The chain recombines TRBV7-2 with TRBJ2-5, with D perhaps TRBD1 (6 bases). In germline, CDR1 is SGHTA, CDR2 FQGNSA. Trimming took 0 bases from V and 4 from J, leaving 15 bases between them. This CDR3 is 16 amino acids long. CDR3 DNA: TGTGCCAGCAGCTTAGCGCGCTCGGCAGGGGCAGAGACCCAGTACTTC. It encodes CASSLARSAGAETQYF.

The V call is TRBV25-1, the J call TRBJ2-3; 9 nucleotides align to TRBD2. The V gene end was trimmed by 3 bases and the J gene end by 6 bases; junction bases not matched to a gene: 7. Germline assignment: CDR1 MGHDK and CDR2 SYGVNS. The CDR3 runs 15 residues. CDR3 nucleotide sequence: TGTGCCAGCAGTGACTGGGCGGGGGGGTATGATACGCAGTATTTT. It is translated as CASSDWAGGYDTQYF.

The V and J genes are TRBV5-8 and TRBJ1-2; D call uncertain. This CDR3 region has 14 residues. V shed 5 bases and J shed 6 bases, with 17 bases lying between them. From germline, CDR1 is SGHTS and CDR2 YDEGEE. Here the CDR3 DNA reads TGTGCCAGCAGGGCGTACAGAGCGAGGGATGGCTACACCTTC. Translating it yields CASRAYRARDGYTF.

The V call is TRBV9, the J call TRBJ2-1; TRBD1 agrees at 9 bases. The CDR3 is 16 residues long. The V gene end was trimmed by 2 bases and the J gene end by 4 bases; junction bases not matched to a gene: 7. The germline V gene has CDR1 SGDLS and CDR2 YYNGEE. The CDR3 reads CASSVSGTGLYNEQFF. The CDR3 DNA reads TGTGCCAGCAGCGTTAGTGGGACAGGGTTGTACAATGAGCAGTTCTTC.

The rearrangement links TRBV10-3 to TRBJ2-1, with 7 bases identical to TRBD1. Trimming at V came to 4 bases and at J to 3 bases, leaving 0 bases not matched to a gene. Per the germline V gene, CDR1 is ENHRY and CDR2 is SYGVKD. There are 13 residues in the CDR3. CDR3 DNA: TGTGCCATCAGTGGACAGGGCTACAATGAGCAGTTCTTC. This gives the protein CAISGQGYNEQFF.

The chain carries TRBV14 and TRBJ1-2, with 11 bases matching TRBD1. Germline-derived CDR1 and CDR2 are SGHDN and FVKESK. CDR3 length: 16 amino acids. J lost 4 bases, V lost 1 base, and 5 bases had no gene match. In DNA form, the CDR3 reads TGTGCCAGCAGCCAAGGAGGACAGGGGGCTGCCTATGGCTACACCTTC. Translated: CASSQGGQGAAYGYTF.

The chain couples TRBV7-8 to TRBJ1-3; TRBD1 is a possible D gene (6 bases). The CDR3 sequence is 18 residues long. Between the trimmed V and J ends, which lost 1 base and 0 bases, there was a span of 16 bases. CDR1 is SGHVS, CDR2 FQNEAQ, per germline. The CDR3 loop reads CASSLVGVAGVSGNTIYF. The CDR3 nucleotides read TGTGCCAGCAGCTTAGTAGGAGTGGCAGGGGTCTCTGGAAACACCATATATTTT.

V is TRBV2 and J is TRBJ1-1; 9 positions agree with TRBD1. Germline V CDR1 and CDR2: SNHLY, FYNNEI. CDR3 length: 12 residues. V was clipped by 8 bases and J by 8 bases; unmatched bases: 6. The CDR3 DNA is TGTGCCAGCGGGACAGGGACAGAGGAAGCTTTCTTT. Residues: CASGTGTEEAFF.

The chain links TRBV7-9 to TRBJ1-3, with D unresolved. Germline CDR1 reads SEHNR; CDR2 reads FQNEAQ (reference sequence). The CDR3 covers 15 residues. V dropped 0 bases and J dropped 0 bases, with 6 bases sitting between them. The CDR3 loop reads CASSLAGSSGNTIYF. DNA for the CDR3: TGTGCCAGCAGCTTAGCCGGGAGCTCTGGAAACACCATATATTTT.

This chain joins TRBV7-8 and TRBJ2-5, with 11 bases lining up with TRBD2. This CDR3 has 14 residues. V was clipped by 2 bases and J by 4 bases; unmatched bases: 0. Germline V gene lookup returns CDR1 SGHVS and CDR2 FQNEAQ. The DNA of the CDR3 is TGTGCCAGCAGCTTACTAGCGGGAGGAGAGACCCAGTACTTC. As protein: CASSLLAGGETQYF.

The chain combines TRBV5-1 with TRBJ1-6; D is unresolved. The CDR3 has 10 residues. CDR1 SGHRS and CDR2 YFSETQ come from the germline V gene. V was pared by 6 bases and J by 10 bases, with 5 bases between. The CDR3: CASNGSPLHF. In DNA form, the CDR3 reads TGCGCCAGCAATGGCTCACCCCTCCACTTT.

The gene calls are TRBV29-1 and TRBJ2-5; TRBD2 matches 7 bases. Trimming removed 7 bases from V and 5 bases from J; junction bases left unmatched: 13. Germline-derived CDR1 and CDR2 are SQVTM and ANQGSEA. The CDR3 loop spans 14 amino acids. Written as DNA, the CDR3 is TGCAGCGCTCCCCAGGGAGGGGATTGGGAGACCCAGTACTTC. Its protein product is CSAPQGGDWETQYF.

The chain couples TRBV9 to TRBJ1-5, with TRBD1 matching over 7 bases. CDR1 SGDLS and CDR2 YYNGEE come from the germline V gene. CDR3 size: 14 residues. V lost 4 bases and J lost 2; bases outside the gene matches: 3. CDR3 nucleotides: TGTGCCAGCAGCTTAACAGGGGGCAATCAGCCCCAGCATTTT. Translating gives CASSLTGGNQPQHF.

V and J are TRBV29-1 and TRBJ1-1; a possible D gene is TRBD1 (6 bases). This CDR3 has 12 residues. Germline V CDR1 and CDR2: SQVTM, ANQGSEA. V lost 4 bases and J lost 9, with 15 bases in between. The chain's CDR3 is CSVVLGGAKAFF. In nucleotides, the CDR3 is TGCAGCGTTGTGTTGGGGGGGGCCAAAGCTTTCTTT. The complete variable domain, with remaining parts taken from reference TRBV29-1 and TRBJ1-1, reads SAVISQKPSRDICQRGTSLTIQCQVDSQVTMMFWYRQQPGQSLTLIATANQGSEATYESGFVIDKFPISRPNLTFSTLTVSNMSPEDSSIYLCSVVLGGAKAFFGQGTRLTVV.

The chain carries TRBV4-2 and TRBJ2-6; 7 bases line up with TRBD1. Germline CDR1 is LGHNA and CDR2 is YNFKEQ. This CDR3 has 15 amino acids. V was pared by 5 bases and J by 5 bases, with 6 bases of the junction left unmatched. The CDR3 DNA sequence: TGTGCCAGCAGCTTCACAGGGGAGAGGGCCAACGTCCTGACTTTC. Protein sequence: CASSFTGERANVLTF.

The chain has TRBV19 and TRBJ1-3; D is perhaps TRBD1 (6 bases). Germline values: CDR1 LNHDA, CDR2 SQIVND (reference sequence). This CDR3 contains 13 residues. Trimming pared 8 bases from V and 0 bases from J, leaving 8 bases between. The CDR3 loop is CASQGPSGNTIYF. CDR3 in DNA: TGTGCCAGTCAGGGGCCCTCTGGAAACACCATATATTTT.

The chain is built from TRBV24-1 and TRBJ1-1; tentative D call: TRBD1 (6 bases). Germline CDR1 and CDR2: KGHDR and SFDVKD. The CDR3 loop spans 12 amino acids. Trimming removed 4 bases at V and 10 bases at J, with 12 bases between. CDR3 nucleotides: TGTGCCACCAGTGACCGTACAGGGTTAGCTTTCTTT. It translates to CATSDRTGLAFF.

The V call is TRBV5-4, the J call TRBJ2-2; 11 nucleotides match TRBD2. The germline V gene has CDR1 SGHNT and CDR2 YYREEE (reference sequence). The V segment lost 4 bases and the J segment 6 bases; nucleotides outside the gene matches: 5. This CDR3 comprises 15 residues. The CDR3 here is CASSVTSGVAGELFF. CDR3 sequence (DNA): TGTGCCAGCAGCGTGACTAGCGGGGTTGCCGGGGAGCTGTTTTTT.

The chain combines TRBV6-7 with TRBJ1-3; 7 bases line up with TRBD1. TRBV6-7 counts as an open reading frame of uncertain function. V lost 4 bases, J lost 0 bases, and 12 bases stayed unmatched. The CDR3 loop spans 18 amino acids. The CDR3 region is CASSSRPDRDFSGNTIYF. DNA for the CDR3: TGTGCCAGCAGTTCCAGACCCGACAGGGATTTCTCTGGAAACACCATATATTTT.